The entry that follows covers one T cell receptor (beta chain) sequence. Its antigen is unknown. Researchers took lesional scalp punch biopsies and peripheral blood from people who were alopecia areata patients. The data originate from a study of CD8+ T cells in alopecia areata. Study-wide findings and caveats: In lesional scalp, particularly from alopecia totalis/universalis, clonality was higher than in normal scalp.

The authors extracted RNA and reverse transcribed it into cDNA as the sequencing template. The assay was immunoSEQ multiplex PCR, and TCRdb's table has in-frame clones only and misses some. The sample records 150,000 or so clones, 80% to 90% being singletons. Trimming removed 4 bases at V and 7 bases at J, with 17 bases between. Germline V gene sequence: CDR1 PRHDT, CDR2 FYEKMQ (reference sequence). This CDR3 contains 15 residues. Sequenced here: CD8+ T cells sorted from blood, sampled at week 0. The clonotype was recovered from a human donor with alopecia areata. This chain connects TRBV13 to TRBJ2-1; D is perhaps TRBD2 (5 bases). The CDR3 reads CASSYAGRGRNEQFF. CDR3 bases: TGTGCCAGCAGCTACGCCGGGCGAGGGAGAAATGAGCAGTTCTTC.